This T cell receptor (beta chain) was observed in a study of long-term antiretroviral therapy in people with HIV. Study findings and constraints: No data on ART adherence, viral resistance or therapy changes.

Germline-derived CDR1 and CDR2 are LNHDA and SQIVND (reference sequence). The V segment lost 1 base and the J segment 3 bases; nucleotides outside the gene matches: 4. The CDR3 is made up of 17 amino acids. At survey level, the immunoSEQ assay was run in its v3.0 version. For every sample, sequencing targeted roughly 40,000-50,000 T-cell genomes. Some clones are missing from TCRdb's copy, which holds only in-frame ones; the method was immunoSEQ multiplex PCR. Here the sample spans 35,000 or so clones, just under 95% being singletons. For this clone: The antigen remains undetermined.

The chain is built from TRBV19 and TRBJ2-3; 13 nucleotides line up with TRBD2. Source: unsorted PBMCs, taken 4.1 years after starting antiretroviral therapy. The TCR was taken from a woman in her forties or fifties with HIV. The DNA for the CDR3 is TGTGCCAGTAGTATAGGACTAGCGGGGGGAGGTACAGATACGCAGTATTTT. This sequence encodes CASSIGLAGGGTDTQYF. Full variable domain (outside the CDR3, taken from reference TRBV19 and TRBJ2-3): DGGITQSPKYLFRKEGQNVTLSCEQNLNHDAMYWYRQDPGQGLRLIYYSQIVNDFQKGDIAEGYSVSREKKESFPLTVTSAQKNPTAFYLCASSIGLAGGGTDTQYFGPGTRLTVL.